A selection of T cell receptor beta chains follows, all from one sample in a study of control samples from healthy donors and cancer patients. Repertoires were generated with immunoSEQ multiplex PCR, while TCRdb's copy carries only in-frame clones and drops some. Among approximately 110,000 clones listed, about four fifths were seen once. Source material: blood. The receptors were sampled from a woman aged 45-65 years in good health. Each CDR3 is given with its conserved first and last residue. The D gene is left open where the match is weak. Rows may omit the clone size; those that give it use once, few, many or a size class.

>-|-|TRBJ1-5|TRBV7-2
TGTGCCAGCAGCTTCAACGATCAGCCCCAGCATTTT
CASSFNDQPQHF
>-|-|TRBJ2-3|TRBV12-5
TGTGCTAGTGGTTTCGACACAGATACGCAGTATTTT
CASGFDTDTQYF
>-|-|TRBJ1-3|TRBV10-3
TGTGCCATCAGTGCTGACAGAGAAGCTGGAAACACCATATATTTT
CAISADREAGNTIYF
>-|-|TRBJ1-6|TRBV5-5
TGTGCCAGCAGCTTATCCGGAGGGAATTCACCCCTCCACTTT
CASSLSGGNSPLHF
>once|-|TRBJ1-4|TRBV4-1
TGCGCCAGCACCGCCCGGGCGCCTAATGAAAAACTGTTTTTT
CASTARAPNEKLFF
>-|TRBD1|TRBJ1-2|TRBV7-3
TGTGCCAGCAGCTCCGAAACAGGGGGCGCCGGTGGCTACACCTTC
CASSSETGGAGGYTF
>-|-|TRBJ1-2|TRBV6-5
TGTGCCAGCAGTTACGGGGACGGATATGGCTACACCTTC
CASSYGDGYGYTF
>-|-|TRBJ2-2|TRBV9
TGTGCCAGCAGCCACAATTGGAACACCGGGGAGCTGTTTTTT
CASSHNWNTGELFF
>-|TRBD2|TRBJ2-3|TRBV11-2
TGTGCCAGCAGCTTAATCGGGGGGGAGGCTACGCAGTATTTT
CASSLIGGEATQYF
>-|-|TRBJ1-5|TRBV6-5
TGTGCCAGCAGTTACGGCCGTTATCAGCCCCAGCATTTT
CASSYGRYQPQHF
>-|-|TRBJ1-2|TRBV6-5
TGTGCCAGCACCAGAAACTGGTCGGAGGGCTACACCTTC
CASTRNWSEGYTF
>-|-|TRBJ1-5|TRBV7-6
TGTGCCAGAAAGGGGGGGCCTCAGCCCCAGCATTTT
CARKGGPQPQHF
>-|TRBD2|TRBJ2-1|TRBV11-3
TGTGCCAGCAGTGTGACTAGCGGAACCTACAATGAGCAGTTCTTC
CASSVTSGTYNEQFF
>few|TRBD2|TRBJ2-7|TRBV7-8
TGTGCCAGCAACACTGGGGGAGGGCCCCACGAGCAGTACTTC
CASNTGGGPHEQYF
>few|-|TRBJ2-1|TRBV28
TGTGCCAGCACTCTAAACTCCTACAATGAGCAGTTCTTC
CASTLNSYNEQFF
>-|TRBD1|TRBJ2-5|TRBV19
TGTGCCAGTGGGACAGGGGCCTCAATCGAGACCCAGTACTTC
CASGTGASIETQYF
>-|-|TRBJ1-2|TRBV15
TGTGCCACCAGCAGAGTTTCGCAGCCGAATAACTATGGCTACACCTTC
CATSRVSQPNNYGYTF
>-|-|TRBJ2-7|TRBV3-1/TRBV3-2
TGTGCCAGCAGCCAAAGGGATCTGGGCTCCTACGAGCAGTACTTC
CASSQRDLGSYEQYF
>-|TRBD1|TRBJ1-2|TRBV6-5
TGTGCCAGCAGGTGGACAGGGGATGATGGCTACACCTTC
CASRWTGDDGYTF
>-|-|TRBJ1-2|TRBV7-9
TGTGCCAGCAGCCCAGACGGAGTAGCCCTCTATGGCTACACCTTC
CASSPDGVALYGYTF
>-|-|TRBJ2-5|TRBV7-2
TGTGCCAGCAGGAATCAGCTAGATTTCCAAGAGACCCAGTACTTC
CASRNQLDFQETQYF
>-|-|TRBJ2-5|TRBV5-1
TGCGCCAGCAGGGATAGCGGACAAGAGACCCAGTACTTC
CASRDSGQETQYF
>-|TRBD2|TRBJ2-5|TRBV7-3
TGTGCCAGCAGCCGGGAGGTCCAAGAGACCCAGTACTTC
CASSREVQETQYF
>-|-|TRBJ2-1|TRBV13
TGTGCCAGCAGCTTGAACAATGAGCAGTTCTTC
CASSLNNEQFF
>-|TRBD2|TRBJ2-5|TRBV10-1
TGCGCCAGCAGTACGACTAGCGGGGGGGCATGTGAAGAGACCCAGTACTTC
CASSTTSGGACEETQYF
>-|TRBD1|TRBJ1-1|TRBV6-5
TGTGCCAGCAGGACCGGGACAGGGGGAACTGAAGCTTTCTTT
CASRTGTGGTEAFF
>-|-|TRBJ2-1|TRBV10-3
TGTGCCACCAGGAGGGGGGGAATGGATGAGCAGTTCTTC
CATRRGGMDEQFF
>-|-|TRBJ1-3|TRBV12-1
TGTGCCAGCAGCTCTGACGGCGTGAATGGATTTTGCCAGTGGGGAAACACCATATATTTT
CASSSDGVNGFCQWGNTIYF
>-|TRBD1|TRBJ1-1|TRBV6-5
TGTGCCAGCGCGCGAGACAGGGTTATCACTGAAGCTTTCTTT
CASARDRVITEAFF
>-|TRBD2|TRBJ2-7|TRBV11-3
TGTGCCAGCAGCTTAGAACCCCCAGGCGGGAGGGTGTCCTACGAGCAGTACTTC
CASSLEPPGGRVSYEQYF
>-|-|TRBJ1-2|TRBV9
TGTGCCAGCAGCGTAGCCGGGAATAGTAACTATGGCTACACCTTC
CASSVAGNSNYGYTF
>-|TRBD2|TRBJ2-1|TRBV7-3
TGTGCCAGCAGCTTACGGCGGGGGGCCCATGAGCAGTTCTTC
CASSLRRGAHEQFF
>-|-|TRBJ2-7|TRBV5-6
TGTGCCAGCAGCTTAAGGGGGTCCCTCTCCTACGAGCAGTACTTC
CASSLRGSLSYEQYF
>-|TRBD1|TRBJ1-2|TRBV6-2/TRBV6-3
TGTGCCAGCAGTTACTCGAAGGGGACAGCCTATGGCTACACCTTC
CASSYSKGTAYGYTF
>-|-|TRBJ2-5|TRBV18
TGTGCCAGCTCACCAGGGGCAGGGCAAGAGACCCAGTACTTC
CASSPGAGQETQYF
>few|-|TRBJ2-6|TRBV29-1
TGCAGCGTTGTGGGGGTCGGGGCCAACGTCCTGACTTTC
CSVVGVGANVLTF
>-|-|TRBJ1-2|TRBV6-5
TGTGCCAGCAGTTCCTGGGTAGAAGGCTATGGCTACACCTTC
CASSSWVEGYGYTF
>-|TRBD1|TRBJ1-5|TRBV10-1
TGCGCCAGCCGCTCCGGGACAGGGCCCAATCAGCCCCAGCATTTT
CASRSGTGPNQPQHF
>-|-|TRBJ2-2|TRBV9
TGTGCCAGCAGAGTGGACTCCTCCGCCGGGGAGCTGTTTTTT
CASRVDSSAGELFF
>-|-|TRBJ1-2|TRBV18
TGTGCCAGCTCACCATCCTCCCTCCTCGATGGCTACACCTTC
CASSPSSLLDGYTF